Shown below are 27 T cell receptor beta chains from a single sample sequenced in a study of CD8 T cells in ankylosing spondylitis. One entry per CDR3 protein results from TCRdb running MiXCR on the 5' RACE reads. The sample gives about 210,000 distinct CDR3 sequences, around 7.9% of which show up once; 12% to 15% is in the top ten. The antigens these receptors bind are not known. Study outcomes and limitations: A TCR beta motif of 7 to 9 highly homologous variants seemed to mark ankylosing spondylitis blood.

The specimen sequenced was blood, either unsorted or a sorted T cell fraction (not recorded which). The receptors were gathered from a male donor with ankylosing spondylitis.

Note on this clonotype: At one end, the junction sequence differs from germline, possibly due to a read error. V and J are TRBV7-7 and TRBJ1-2; possible D gene TRBD1, 5 bases. Germline V gives CDR1 SSHAT, CDR2 FNYEAQ (reference sequence). This CDR3 is 14 amino acids long. For the CDR3, the DNA is TGTGCTAGCAGCCCTCGGGAAAGGGGTTCGGGCTACACCTTC. This sequence encodes CASSPRERGSGYTF.

The sample holds many counts of this clonotype. This chain links TRBV5-5 with TRBJ2-5, with TRBD1 matching over 9 bases. The CDR3 has 14 residues. The trim removed 3 bases at V and 3 bases at J, leaving 3 bases unmatched. Germline values: CDR1 SGHKS, CDR2 YYEKEE (reference sequence). CDR3 sequence (DNA): TGTGCCAGCAGCTGGGACAGGGCCAAAGAGACCCAGTACTTC. It translates to CASSWDRAKETQYF.

The table lists this clonotype with many counts. The chain uses TRBV20-1 and TRBJ2-7, with 11 nucleotides matching TRBD2. The germline gives CDR1 DFQATT, CDR2 SNEGSKA (reference sequence). V shed 3 bases, J shed 2 bases, and the junction held 9 bases outside the gene matches. CDR3 length equals 16 residues. The CDR3 DNA follows: TGCAGTGCTAGGGAGCGACTAGCGGGGCTTACCTACGAGCAGTACTTC. Translated: CSARERLAGLTYEQYF.

The chain carries TRBV6-1 and TRBJ1-1; TRBD1 agrees at 8 bases. The CDR3 totals 15 residues. V lost 5 bases and J lost 5; bases outside the gene matches: 10. The V gene's germline CDR1 is MNHNS and CDR2 SASEGT. The CDR3 loop reads CASSPRTGYRTEAFF. The CDR3 bases are TGTGCCAGCAGTCCTCGGACAGGGTATCGGACTGAAGCTTTCTTT.

The table lists this clonotype with many counts. This CDR3 reads CASSKKGAQVTDTQYF. In DNA form, the CDR3 reads TGTGCCAGCAGCAAAAAAGGGGCGCAGGTCACAGATACGCAGTATTTT. The chain has TRBV7-9 and TRBJ2-3; a weak D match, TRBD1 (5 bases). This CDR3 comprises 16 residues. Germline lookup yields CDR1 SEHNR and CDR2 FQNEAQ (reference sequence). V dropped 5 bases and J dropped 2 bases, with 17 bases sitting between them.

This clonotype was observed at least ten times. The chain links TRBV12-3 or TRBV12-4 to TRBJ1-1; D is possibly TRBD1 (5 bases). This CDR3 region has 13 residues. The V and J ends lost 7 bases and 5 bases respectively, with 14 bases between them. In DNA, the CDR3 is TGTGCCAGCACCCTGGGTTGGGGGACTGAAGCTTTCTTT. This encodes CASTLGWGTEAFF.

This clonotype has more than one count but fewer than ten. The chain is built from TRBV5-1 and TRBJ1-1, with a possible D match to TRBD1 (5 bases). CDR3 size: 16 residues. Trimming left V 0 bases short and J 0 bases short, with 12 bases between. In germline, CDR1 is SGHRS, CDR2 YFSETQ. CDR3 sequence: CASSLVQGLMNTEAFF. CDR3 in DNA: TGCGCCAGCAGCTTGGTCCAGGGCCTTATGAACACTGAAGCTTTCTTT.

The chain links TRBV14 to TRBJ1-2, with D maybe TRBD1 (5 bases). Germline assignment: CDR1 SGHDN and CDR2 FVKESK. Trimming left V 4 bases short and J 6 bases short, with 21 bases between. The CDR3 runs to 16 residues. CDR3 sequence: CASSPSGGPQRDGYTF. The CDR3, as DNA: TGTGCCAGCAGCCCCTCCGGGGGACCCCAACGCGATGGCTACACCTTC. The variable domain in full, with the rest retrieved from reference TRBV14 and TRBJ1-2, is EAGVTQFPSHSVIEKGQTVTLRCDPISGHDNLYWYRRVMGKEIKFLLHFVKESKQDESGMPNNRFLAERTGGTYSTLKVQPAELEDSGVYFCASSPSGGPQRDGYTFGSGTRLTVV.

At least ten counts were recorded for this clonotype. The chain is built from TRBV7-9 and TRBJ2-1; 8 bases are shared with TRBD1. Germline V gene data show CDR1 as SEHNR and CDR2 as FQNEAQ (reference sequence). The CDR3 is made up of 16 amino acids. The ends lost 4 bases at V and 0 bases at J; junction bases unmatched: 5. CDR3 sequence (DNA): TGTGCCAGCAGCTCTACGACAGGGGTCTCCTACAATGAGCAGTTCTTC. It specifies CASSSTTGVSYNEQFF. The full variable domain, with the rest looked up from reference TRBV7-9 and TRBJ2-1, is DTGVSQNPRHKITKRGQNVTFRCDPISEHNRLYWYRQTLGQGPEFLTYFQNEAQLEKSRLLSDRFSAERPKGSFSTLEIQRTEQGDSAMYLCASSSTTGVSYNEQFFGPGTRLTVL.

This clonotype was found a few times. The CDR3 sequence: CASSLGGTGFGKNIQYF. The CDR3 DNA follows: TGTGCCAGCAGCTTAGGTGGGACAGGGTTTGGAAAAAACATTCAGTACTTC. V usage is TRBV13 and J usage is TRBJ2-4; 9 bases are a match to TRBD1. This CDR3 is 17 amino acids long. Per germline, CDR1 PRHDT and CDR2 FYEKMQ (reference sequence). The trim removed 0 bases at V and 4 bases at J, leaving 7 bases unmatched.

This clonotype was observed many times. The V call is TRBV3-1, the J call TRBJ2-7; D perhaps matches TRBD1 (7 bases). This CDR3 has 15 amino acids. V lost 1 base, J lost 3 bases, and 13 bases lay in between. Germline CDR1 is LGHDT and CDR2 is YNNKEL (reference sequence). The CDR3 nucleotides are TGTGCCAGCAGCCAAGGCCAGGGGGGAATCTACGAGCAGTACTTC. It specifies CASSQGQGGIYEQYF.

The sample holds many counts of this clonotype. The CDR3 protein is CASSQDSQGLSPLHF. The CDR3 DNA reads TGCGCCAGCAGCCAAGATTCACAGGGCCTTTCACCCCTCCACTTT. J is TRBJ1-6 and V is TRBV4-3, with D maybe TRBD1 (6 bases). Germline lookup yields CDR1 LGHNA and CDR2 YSLEER. The CDR3 consists of 15 residues. Trimming left V 0 bases short and J 9 bases short, with 12 bases between.

At least ten counts were recorded for this clonotype. This sequence joins TRBV7-2 and TRBJ2-7; TRBD2 aligns across 7 bases. J lost 3 bases, V lost 4 bases, and 6 bases had no gene match. This CDR3 spans 14 amino acids. CDR1 is SGHTA, CDR2 FQGNSA, per germline. CDR3 sequence: CASSYGLDLYEQYF. The CDR3 nucleotides are TGTGCCAGCAGCTACGGACTAGATCTCTACGAGCAGTACTTC. The whole variable domain, filled in from reference TRBV7-2 and TRBJ2-7, reads GAGVSQSPSNKVTEKGKDVELRCDPISGHTALYWYRQSLGQGLEFLIYFQGNSAPDKSGLPSDRFSAERTGGSVSTLTIQRTQQEDSAVYLCASSYGLDLYEQYFGPGTRLTVT.

This clonotype was counted many times. The V and J genes are TRBV20-1 and TRBJ2-1; D is tentatively TRBD1 or TRBD2 (5 bases each). V lost 6 bases and J lost 14, with 20 bases in between. This CDR3 has 12 residues. The germline CDR1 and CDR2 sequences are DFQATT and SNEGSKA (reference sequence). CDR3 protein: CSAELSGTREFF. In DNA form, the CDR3 reads TGCAGTGCGGAATTATCCGGGACCCGGGAGTTCTTC.

This clonotype occurred many times. The gene calls are TRBV7-9 and TRBJ1-5; weak D call: TRBD1 (6 bases). Germline CDR1 reads SEHNR; CDR2 reads FQNEAQ (reference sequence). Trimming took off 6 bases at V and 4 bases at J, with 16 bases between the two ends. The CDR3 is made up of 15 amino acids. CDR3 coding DNA: TGTGCCAGCAGTCAACAGGGAACCTCTAATCAGCCCCAGCATTTT. Amino acids: CASSQQGTSNQPQHF. The whole variable domain, filled in from reference TRBV7-9 and TRBJ1-5, reads DTGVSQNPRHKITKRGQNVTFRCDPISEHNRLYWYRQTLGQGPEFLTYFQNEAQLEKSRLLSDRFSAERPKGSFSTLEIQRTEQGDSAMYLCASSQQGTSNQPQHFGDGTRLSIL.

The gene calls are TRBV7-2 and TRBJ1-2, with TRBD1 matching over 9 bases. Germline CDR1 reads SGHTA; CDR2 reads FQGNSA. The V segment lost 1 base and the J segment 5 bases; nucleotides outside the gene matches: 5. The CDR3 loop spans 15 amino acids. In nucleotides, the CDR3 is TGTGCCAGCAGCTTAGTAACAGGGGGCGGATATGGCTACACCTTC. Protein sequence: CASSLVTGGGYGYTF.

This clonotype was seen at least ten times. V is TRBV2 and J is TRBJ1-3; D not resolved. CDR1 SNHLY and CDR2 FYNNEI come from the germline V gene. Deletions cut 9 bases from V and 0 bases from J, with 12 bases between. This CDR3 region has 14 residues. The CDR3 reads CARRTRSSGNTIYF. DNA of the CDR3: TGTGCCAGACGTACCAGGAGCTCTGGAAACACCATATATTTT.

This clonotype was detected ten times or more. This chain uses TRBV7-3 with TRBJ2-2; no clear D. Germline assignment: CDR1 SGHTA and CDR2 FQGTGA. This CDR3 has 15 amino acids. Trimming stripped 1 base from V and 2 bases from J, with 8 bases between. The chain's CDR3 is CASSLMDGNTGELFF. The CDR3 region has the DNA TGTGCCAGCAGCTTAATGGACGGTAACACCGGGGAGCTGTTTTTT. The full variable domain, with the rest looked up from reference TRBV7-3 and TRBJ2-2, is GAGVSQTPSNKVTEKGKYVELRCDPISGHTALYWYRQSLGQGPEFLIYFQGTGAADDSGLPNDRFFAVRPEGSVSTLKIQRTERGDSAVYLCASSLMDGNTGELFFGEGSRLTVL.

This clonotype showed up just a few times. CDR3 bases: TGTGCCAGCAGTTTTGGACTAGCGGGAGTGTACGAGCAGTACTTC. Amino acids: CASSFGLAGVYEQYF. The V gene is TRBV28, the J gene TRBJ2-7, with 13 bases that match TRBD2. The CDR3 loop spans 15 amino acids. V was pared by 3 bases and J by 4 bases, with 3 bases of the junction left unmatched. Germline V gene sequence: CDR1 MDHEN, CDR2 SYDVKM.

At least ten counts were recorded for this clonotype. The rearrangement links TRBV24-1 to TRBJ2-1; 9 nucleotides line up with TRBD2. Germline V gene lookup returns CDR1 KGHDR and CDR2 SFDVKD. The CDR3 totals 12 residues. V dropped 7 bases and J dropped 6; count of bases not matched to a gene: 0. The CDR3 protein is CATRTSGNEQFF. The CDR3 DNA reads TGTGCCACCAGGACTAGCGGCAATGAGCAGTTCTTC.

This clonotype was seen repeatedly, ten times or more. V gene TRBV10-3 combines with J gene TRBJ1-6; D might be TRBD1 (6 bases). The CDR3 covers 13 residues. Trimming stripped 5 bases from V and 10 bases from J, with 12 bases between. CDR1 and CDR2 (germline): ENHRY, SYGVKD. The CDR3 DNA reads TGTGCCATCAGTTCCAGGGGAAGGTCACCCCTCCACTTT. It encodes CAISSRGRSPLHF.

The chain recombines TRBV28 with TRBJ2-7; TRBD1 might be the D (5 bases). Trimming removed 3 bases at V and 3 bases at J, with 12 bases between. Germline CDR1 and CDR2: MDHEN and SYDVKM. The CDR3 sequence is 14 residues long. CDR3 sequence (DNA): TGTGCCAGCAGTTTGGGCAGGGCTTACTACGAGCAGTACTTC. It is translated as CASSLGRAYYEQYF.

This clonotype was counted at least ten times. V usage is TRBV6-1 and J usage is TRBJ2-4; 9 nucleotides agree with TRBD1. Losses at the gene ends were 6 bases for V and 3 bases for J; bases not matched to a gene: 9. Germline CDR1 is MNHNS and CDR2 is SASEGT. The CDR3 consists of 16 residues. The CDR3 spells CASSPRDREDKNIQYF. The CDR3 nucleotides are TGTGCCAGCAGCCCAAGGGACAGGGAAGACAAAAACATTCAGTACTTC.

For the CDR3, the DNA is TGTGCCAGCAGCCCTCGACAGGGGGCGATCCACGAGCAGTACTTC. Protein: CASSPRQGAIHEQYF. The chain links TRBV7-8 to TRBJ2-7; TRBD1 agrees at 10 bases. V lost 5 bases to trimming and J lost 5 bases; unmatched junction nucleotides: 9. The germline V gene has CDR1 SGHVS and CDR2 FQNEAQ. The CDR3 length is 15 residues.

This clonotype was seen ten or more times. The chain links TRBV16 to TRBJ1-1, with a possible D match to TRBD1 (5 bases). This CDR3 is 16 amino acids long. V gave up 2 bases and J gave up 3 bases, with 16 bases separating them. Looked up from germline, CDR1 is KGHSY and CDR2 is FQNENV. This CDR3 is CASSQGGKGIDTEAFF. The CDR3 coding sequence is TGTGCCAGCAGCCAAGGTGGAAAGGGGATTGACACTGAAGCTTTCTTT.

This sequence joins TRBV5-1 and TRBJ2-1, with 11 bases that match TRBD2. The CDR3 runs 14 residues. Germline V CDR1 and CDR2: SGHRS, YFSETQ. Trimming cost V 6 bases and J 4 bases; bases outside gene matches: 3. This CDR3 reads CASTSSGRYNEQFF. DNA of the CDR3: TGCGCCAGCACCTCTAGCGGGAGGTACAATGAGCAGTTCTTC.

Only a few counts were recorded for this clonotype. The chain combines TRBV19 with TRBJ1-1; D is undetermined. Germline CDR1 LNHDA, CDR2 SQIVND (reference sequence). V was trimmed by 9 bases and J by 1 base, leaving 18 bases between them. This CDR3 is 15 amino acids long. CDR3 in DNA: TGTGCCAGCCTCATAATGTCAGGTGGGAACACTGAAGCTTTCTTT. It specifies CASLIMSGGNTEAFF. The whole variable domain, remainder taken from reference TRBV19 and TRBJ1-1, is DGGITQSPKYLFRKEGQNVTLSCEQNLNHDAMYWYRQDPGQGLRLIYYSQIVNDFQKGDIAEGYSVSREKKESFPLTVTSAQKNPTAFYLCASLIMSGGNTEAFFGQGTRLTVV.